This T cell receptor beta chain was recovered during a study of blood T cell repertoires in COVID-19. Background on the study: T cells, B-cell-depleted T cells, or PBMCs provided the cDNA or gDNA that served as material.

This table comes from immunoSEQ multiplex PCR, and its TCRdb copy is limited to in-frame clones, with some not included. The sample lists about 88,000 clones; about 91% were seen once. Sample: peripheral blood. This clonotype originated in a human donor with active COVID-19. The donor label of this sample is uncertain.

The chain's CDR3 is CASSVVGQGESPLHF. The CDR3 bases are TGTGCCAGCAGCGTAGTGGGACAAGGGGAATCACCCCTCCACTTT. V gene TRBV9 combines with J gene TRBJ1-6; weak D call: TRBD1 (6 bases). The ends were cut back, 0 bases at V and 10 bases at J, with 14 bases in the middle. This CDR3 comprises 15 residues. Germline V gene sequence: CDR1 SGDLS, CDR2 YYNGEE. The entire variable domain, with the rest obtained from reference TRBV9 and TRBJ1-6, is as follows: DSGVTQTPKHLITATGQRVTLRCSPRSGDLSVYWYQQSLDQGLQFLIQYYNGEERAKGNILERFSAQQFPDLHSELNLSSLELGDSALYFCASSVVGQGESPLHFGNGTRLTVT.